This TCR beta chain derives from a study of cytomegalovirus exposure and HLA in healthy donors. The overall study: Drawn from HLA-typed donors, some 80 million unique TCRs were held in an early data release. Regarding the study as a whole: By HLA locus, TCR association rates varied in a later analysis, with DRB1 showing the most and HLA-C the fewest.

60 Vbeta and 13 Jbeta primers were used in PCR. The table came from immunoSEQ multiplex PCR; TCRdb's copy has only in-frame clones and leaves some out. This sample lists tens of thousands of clones; its ten largest clones have approximately 15%. Comments on this clone: The antigen remains undetermined.

The CDR3 has 16 amino acids. V was clipped by 4 bases and J by 4 bases; unmatched bases: 5. Germline V gene data show CDR1 as SGHNT and CDR2 as YYREEE (reference sequence). This clonotype was obtained from a boy aged 5-17 years in good health and CMV-seronegative. The sample taken for sequencing was PBMCs. The rearrangement uses TRBV5-4 and TRBJ2-6; the match to TRBD1 covers 10 bases. CDR3 amino acids: CASSVGQGRGANVLTF. In DNA form, the CDR3 reads TGTGCCAGCAGCGTGGGACAGGGGCGGGGGGCCAACGTCCTGACTTTC. The whole variable domain, filled in from reference TRBV5-4 and TRBJ2-6, reads ETGVTQSPTHLIKTRGQQVTLRCSSQSGHNTVSWYQQALGQGPQFIFQYYREEENGRGNFPPRFSGLQFPNYSSELNVNALELDDSALYLCASSVGQGRGANVLTFGAGSRLTVL.